The 11 T cell receptor beta chains listed next were all sequenced from one sample in a study of control samples from healthy donors and cancer patients. TCRdb keeps only in-frame clones here, not all; method: immunoSEQ multiplex PCR. The table lists some 65,000 clones, approximately 80% of them singletons. Sequencing was carried out using PBMCs. These receptors all stem from a woman in her fifties or sixties with lung cancer.

This chain links TRBV5-8 with TRBJ2-3; D might be TRBD1 (6 bases). The CDR3 consists of 14 residues. V lost 2 bases and J lost 2, with 9 bases in between. CDR1 is SGHTS and CDR2 is YDEGEE in the germline V gene. Here the CDR3 reads CASSFQGTTDTQYF. DNA for the CDR3: TGTGCCAGCAGCTTTCAGGGGACCACAGATACGCAGTATTTT.

This clone was counted once. The genes are TRBV20-1 and TRBJ2-7, with D possibly matching TRBD2 (5 bases). The V gene lost 3 bases and the J gene lost 3 bases, with 15 bases spanning the gap. The CDR3 is 14 amino acids. From germline, CDR1 is DFQATT and CDR2 SNEGSKA (reference sequence). CDR3 DNA sequence: TGCAGTGCTAGTTCCCCACTAGGCGGCTACGAGCAGTACTTC. Translating gives CSASSPLGGYEQYF.

The chain is built from TRBV5-1 and TRBJ1-1; D is ambiguous. V gave up 3 bases and J gave up 1 base, with 7 bases separating them. Germline CDR1 reads SGHRS; CDR2 reads YFSETQ. The CDR3 extends over 13 amino acids. The CDR3 region is CASSYYRNTEAFF. The CDR3 DNA follows: TGCGCCAGCAGCTACTACAGGAACACTGAAGCTTTCTTT.

The rearrangement uses TRBV5-6 and TRBJ1-5; D gene unclear. CDR3 length: 12 residues. CDR1 is SGHDT, CDR2 YYEEEE, per germline. Deletions cut 4 bases from V and 4 bases from J, with 6 bases between. CDR3 residues: CASSRVNQPQHF. The CDR3, as DNA: TGTGCCAGCAGCCGAGTGAATCAGCCCCAGCATTTT.

The chain carries TRBV11-1 and TRBJ2-4; 12 bases match TRBD2. The junction had 6 bases not matched to a gene; V was cut back by 3 bases and J by 6 bases. This CDR3 spans 16 amino acids. Germline V gene sequence: CDR1 SGHAT, CDR2 FQDESV (reference sequence). The CDR3 bases are TGTGCCAGCAGCTTCCTAGCGGGGGGGAGTGGAAACATTCAGTACTTC. It yields the protein CASSFLAGGSGNIQYF. The full variable domain, its missing parts supplied by reference TRBV11-1 and TRBJ2-4, is EAEVAQSPRYKITEKSQAVAFWCDPISGHATLYWYRQILGQGPELLVQFQDESVVDDSQLPKDRFSAERLKGVDSTLKIQPAELGDSAMYLCASSFLAGGSGNIQYFGAGTRLSVL.

This chain connects TRBV3-1 (or the pseudogene TRBV3-2) to TRBJ2-1; the match to TRBD1 covers 7 bases. The CDR3 runs 15 residues. Germline CDR1 and CDR2: LGHDT and YNNKEL (reference sequence). V shed 4 bases and J 5 bases; nucleotides not matched to a gene: 8. CDR3 residues: CASSRRQGRNNEQFF. For the CDR3, the DNA is TGTGCCAGCAGCCGTCGACAGGGCCGAAACAATGAGCAGTTCTTC.

V is TRBV19 and J is TRBJ2-1, with D uncertain. There are 13 residues in the CDR3. Between the trimmed V and J ends, which lost 9 bases and 4 bases, there was a span of 13 bases. Germline-derived CDR1 and CDR2 are LNHDA and SQIVND (reference sequence). DNA for the CDR3: TGTGCCAGCAGAGGACGACCTTACAATGAGCAGTTCTTC. Translated, it gives CASRGRPYNEQFF.

This clone was counted only a few times. The chain recombines TRBV5-1 with TRBJ2-7, with a weak D call TRBD1 (5 bases). Trimming left V 1 base short and J 3 bases short, with 20 bases between. Germline V gives CDR1 SGHRS, CDR2 YFSETQ. CDR3 size: 17 residues. The CDR3 loop is CASSLKGRGDTDYEQYF. CDR3 nucleotide sequence: TGCGCCAGCAGCTTGAAGGGGCGCGGAGACACGGACTACGAGCAGTACTTC.

The CDR3 DNA sequence: TGTGCCAGCAGCTCCCGGATTATGAACACTGAAGCTTTCTTT. This translates into CASSSRIMNTEAFF. The chain is built from TRBV13 and TRBJ1-1; D gene unclear. Trimming shortened V by 4 bases and J by 0 bases, and 9 bases separated the two germline ends. Germline V gives CDR1 PRHDT, CDR2 FYEKMQ (reference sequence). There are 14 residues in the CDR3. Based on the CDR3 plus reference TRBV13 and TRBJ1-1, the full variable domain is AAGVIQSPRHLIKEKRETATLKCYPIPRHDTVYWYQQGPGQDPQFLISFYEKMQSDKGSIPDRFSAQQFSDYHSELNMSSLELGDSALYFCASSSRIMNTEAFFGQGTRLTVV.

The CDR3 nucleotides are TGCGCCAGCAGCTACCTAAGCGGGGGGGCGGAAAAGACCCAGTACTTC. Amino acid sequence: CASSYLSGGAEKTQYF. V usage is TRBV5-1 and J usage is TRBJ2-5; 10 nucleotides align to TRBD2. Germline V gene sequence: CDR1 SGHRS, CDR2 YFSETQ. The CDR3 length is 16 residues. Losses at the gene ends were 3 bases for V and 6 bases for J; bases not matched to a gene: 11.

This sequence joins TRBV18 and TRBJ2-1; D ambiguous. Germline V gene lookup returns CDR1 KGHSH and CDR2 LQKENI. The CDR3 runs to 14 residues. With 6 bases removed from V and 6 bases from J, the gap between germline ends came to 15 bases. In DNA form, the CDR3 reads TGTGCCAGCTCGGTGGAGTTGGGTCGCAATGAGCAGTTCTTC. Protein product: CASSVELGRNEQFF.